Each of the 18 T cell receptor beta chains below was sequenced from the same sample in a study of post-analysis software for immune sequencing data. Unique molecular identifiers were built into the TCR beta cDNA libraries. One entry per CDR3 protein, called by TCRdb with MiXCR from the PCR reads. The sample has about 160,000 distinct CDR3 sequences; about 36% are singletons. Sequencing was performed on blood, taken after autologous hematopoietic stem cell transplantation. Receptors were obtained from a girl aged 5 to 17 with multiple sclerosis.

The sample holds a few counts of this clonotype. The rearrangement links TRBV27 to TRBJ1-5; TRBD1 is a possible D gene (5 bases). The V end lost 8 bases, the J end lost 5 bases, and 16 bases lay between the germline ends. This CDR3 region has 14 residues. Germline CDR1 reads MNHEY; CDR2 reads SMNVEV (reference sequence). The CDR3, as DNA: TGTGCCAGCCAACGCCGGGACCGGCATCAGCCCCAGCATTTT. Translation: CASQRRDRHQPQHF.

V gene TRBV4-2 combines with J gene TRBJ2-5, with a possible D match to TRBD2 (6 bases). Between the trimmed V and J ends, which lost 0 bases and 3 bases, there was a span of 17 bases. Looked up from germline, CDR1 is LGHNA and CDR2 is YNFKEQ. This CDR3 contains 17 residues. CDR3 region: CASSQDRWGEGEETQYF. CDR3 coding DNA: TGTGCCAGCAGCCAAGATCGGTGGGGGGAAGGGGAAGAGACCCAGTACTTC.

A note on this clonotype: A clone one base away is much larger, so this may be a read error. The genes are TRBV29-1 and TRBJ2-5, with 7 bases matching TRBD2. Per the germline V gene, CDR1 is SQVTM and CDR2 is ANQGSEA. The V gene end was trimmed by 7 bases and the J gene end by 5 bases; junction bases not matched to a gene: 13. The CDR3 is 14 amino acids. The CDR3: CSARDYPFHETQYF. The CDR3 region has the DNA TGCAGCGCAAGGGACTACCCGTTCCACGAGACCCAGTACTTC.

The chain has TRBV20-1 and TRBJ2-5; D possibly uses TRBD1 or TRBD2 (5 bases each). The ends were cut back, 3 bases at V and 5 bases at J, with 13 bases in the middle. The CDR3 is 13 residues long. From germline, CDR1 is DFQATT and CDR2 SNEGSKA (reference sequence). The CDR3 here is CSARSWGSETQYF. DNA of the CDR3: TGCAGTGCTAGGAGTTGGGGGTCGGAGACCCAGTACTTC.

This clonotype showed up just a few times. V usage is TRBV7-2 and J usage is TRBJ1-2; D may be TRBD1 (6 bases). V lost 2 bases, J lost 8 bases, and 15 bases lay in between. This CDR3 is built from 14 residues. Germline V gene data show CDR1 as SGHTA and CDR2 as FQGNSA. CDR3 protein: CASSLSSTGRGYTF. The CDR3 coding sequence is TGTGCCAGCAGCTTATCCTCGACAGGCAGGGGCTACACCTTC.

Of note for this clonotype: This clone may be a read error of a much larger clone one base away. The chain couples TRBV27 to TRBJ2-7; 8 bases align to TRBD1. Per germline, CDR1 MNHEY and CDR2 SMNVEV (reference sequence). CDR3 length: 14 residues. CDR3 bases: TGTGCCAGCAGTTCCGGGGACAGGTCGGGCGAGCGGTACTTC. Residues: CASSSGDRSGERYF.

The rearrangement links TRBV11-2 to TRBJ2-1, with 10 bases aligning to TRBD2. The CDR3 has 16 amino acids. Germline CDR1 and CDR2: SGHAT and FQNNGV. J was trimmed by 8 bases and V by 4 bases; bases with no gene match: 11. CDR3 DNA: TGTGCCAGCAGCTCTCCTAGCGGGAGATCTCCCGATGAGCAGTTCTTC. Encoded protein: CASSSPSGRSPDEQFF. Combining the CDR3 with reference TRBV11-2 and TRBJ2-1 gives the whole variable domain EAGVAQSPRYKIIEKRQSVAFWCNPISGHATLYWYQQILGQGPKLLIQFQNNGVVDDSQLPKDRFSAERLKGVDSTLKIQPAKLEDSAVYLCASSSPSGRSPDEQFFGPGTRLTVL.

This clonotype has only one observation. The chain employs TRBV20-1 and TRBJ2-2; 11 bases line up with TRBD2. The CDR3 consists of 15 residues. The germline V gene encodes CDR1 DFQATT and CDR2 SNEGSKA (reference sequence). With 3 bases clipped from V and 6 bases from J, the junction kept 6 bases outside the gene matches. CDR3 sequence reads: CSASSGTSGPGELFF. The CDR3 coding sequence is TGCAGTGCTAGTTCCGGGACTAGCGGCCCCGGGGAGCTGTTTTTT.

This clonotype was detected a few times. The rearrangement joins TRBV29-1 to TRBJ2-7; TRBD2 matches at 13 bases. Trimming cost V 4 bases and J 2 bases; bases outside gene matches: 11. The CDR3 has 17 residues. Germline assignment: CDR1 SQVTM and CDR2 ANQGSEA. CDR3 sequence reads: CSVGGGTSGMLTYEQYF. In nucleotides, the CDR3 is TGCAGCGTTGGAGGTGGGACTAGCGGGATGTTGACCTACGAGCAGTACTTC.

This clonotype was counted between two and nine times. The chain links TRBV13 to TRBJ2-7; no firm D call. Trimming stripped 0 bases from V and 3 bases from J, with 9 bases between. This CDR3 has 14 residues. Germline loops: CDR1 PRHDT, CDR2 FYEKMQ (reference sequence). The CDR3 bases are TGTGCCAGCAGCTTAGGAAGGGAAGGCTACGAGCAGTACTTC. Translated, it gives CASSLGREGYEQYF. The full variable domain, its missing parts supplied by reference TRBV13 and TRBJ2-7, is AAGVIQSPRHLIKEKRETATLKCYPIPRHDTVYWYQQGPGQDPQFLISFYEKMQSDKGSIPDRFSAQQFSDYHSELNMSSLELGDSALYFCASSLGREGYEQYFGPGTRLTVT.

With respect to this clonotype: This may be a read error: a much more frequent sequence differs by one nucleotide. V is TRBV4-3 and J is TRBJ2-1; the D is unclear. The germline V gene has CDR1 LGHNA and CDR2 YSLEER. The ends were cut back, 4 bases at V and 9 bases at J, with 16 bases in the middle. This CDR3 region has 14 residues. CDR3 amino acids: CASSRDRPSAEQFF. In DNA form, the CDR3 reads TGCGCCAGCAGCCGAGATAGGCCTTCCGCTGAGCAGTTCTTC.

The genes are TRBV20-1 and TRBJ2-1; 11 nucleotides agree with TRBD2. Germline lookup yields CDR1 DFQATT and CDR2 SNEGSKA (reference sequence). Trimming at V came to 3 bases and at J to 6 bases, leaving 7 bases not matched to a gene. The CDR3 covers 15 residues. CDR3 residues: CSASKPGLAANEQFF. As DNA, the CDR3 is TGCAGTGCTAGCAAACCGGGACTAGCGGCCAATGAGCAGTTCTTC.

The chain is built from TRBV6-5 and TRBJ2-1; the D call may be TRBD1 or TRBD2 (5 bases each). The DNA end is a closer match to TRBJ2-7, so the J assignment may be wrong. The CDR3 is 21 residues long. Germline values: CDR1 MNHEY, CDR2 SVGAGI. The CDR3 sequence: CASSYSSGGGLVAVSYNEQYF. In DNA form, the CDR3 reads TGTGCCAGCAGTTACTCGTCGGGTGGGGGATTGGTAGCTGTATCCTACAATGAGCAGTACTTC.

This chain links TRBV7-9 with TRBJ2-1; no firm D call. V was trimmed by 6 bases and J by 0 bases, leaving 12 bases between them. The CDR3 runs to 15 residues. Germline-derived CDR1 and CDR2 are SEHNR and FQNEAQ (reference sequence). The CDR3 DNA reads as TGTGCCAGCAGAATCGATGGAAGCTCCTACAATGAGCAGTTCTTC. Protein sequence: CASRIDGSSYNEQFF.

The rearrangement uses TRBV29-1 and TRBJ2-1, with 9 bases matching TRBD1. CDR1 is SQVTM and CDR2 is ANQGSEA in the germline V gene. The trim removed 7 bases at V and 7 bases at J, leaving 17 bases unmatched. The CDR3 is 16 amino acids. Here the CDR3 DNA reads TGCAGCGCAAATGAACCCGGGACAGGGATTAGTAATGAGCAGTTCTTC. It specifies CSANEPGTGISNEQFF.

The table lists this clonotype with a few counts. The chain carries TRBV29-1 and TRBJ2-7; no clear D. Germline CDR1 SQVTM, CDR2 ANQGSEA. Trimming removed 6 bases from V and 0 bases from J, with 12 bases in between. The CDR3 extends over 13 amino acids. CDR3 amino acids: CSVVAGDSYEQYF. The CDR3 nucleotides are TGCAGCGTCGTGGCAGGCGACTCCTACGAGCAGTACTTC.

This sequence joins TRBV4-1 and TRBJ1-3; no definite D call. CDR1 MGHRA and CDR2 YSYEKL come from the germline V gene. CDR3 length: 15 residues. V lost 0 bases and J lost 2, with 8 bases in between. In nucleotides, the CDR3 is TGCGCCAGCAGCCAAGAACCCGGGGCTGGAAACACCATATATTTT. Translated: CASSQEPGAGNTIYF.

The genes are TRBV12-3 or TRBV12-4 and TRBJ2-7; D possibly corresponds to TRBD1 (6 bases). V lost 3 bases and J lost 6, with 24 bases in between. CDR3 length: 17 amino acids. CDR3 bases: TGTGCCAGCAGTTTTGGGCAGGGGATGCGGTTCTCTAGCGAGCAGTACTTC. Translation gives CASSFGQGMRFSSEQYF.